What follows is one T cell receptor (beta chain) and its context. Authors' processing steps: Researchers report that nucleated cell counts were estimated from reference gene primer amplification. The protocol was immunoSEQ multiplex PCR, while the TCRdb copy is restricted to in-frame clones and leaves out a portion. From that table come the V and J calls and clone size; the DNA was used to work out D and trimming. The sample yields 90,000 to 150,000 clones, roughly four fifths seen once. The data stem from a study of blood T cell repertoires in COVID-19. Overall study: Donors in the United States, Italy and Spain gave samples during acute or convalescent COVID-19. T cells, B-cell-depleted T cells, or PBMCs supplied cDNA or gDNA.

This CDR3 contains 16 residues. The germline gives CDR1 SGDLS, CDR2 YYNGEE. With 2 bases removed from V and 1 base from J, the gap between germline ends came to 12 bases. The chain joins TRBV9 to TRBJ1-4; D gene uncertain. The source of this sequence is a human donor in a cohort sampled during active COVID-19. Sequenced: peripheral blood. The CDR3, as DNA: TGTGCCAGCAGCGTCTTAGGAGATCAAACTAATGAAAAACTGTTTTTT. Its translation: CASSVLGDQTNEKLFF.